This is a list of T cell receptor beta chains from one sample in a study of vaccination effects on CD4 cells after COVID-19. The protocol was immunoSEQ multiplex PCR, while the TCRdb copy is restricted to in-frame clones and leaves out a portion. The sample includes tens of thousands of clones, more than 65% of them seen just once. Which antigens these TCRs recognize remains unknown. The input for sequencing was CD4+ T cells from PBMCs cultured with HCoV-NL63 spike peptides, taken before COVID-19 vaccination. All receptors derive from a human donor who received a COVID-19 vaccine. Each CDR3 is given with its conserved first and last residue. Fields, in order: J gene, V gene, CDR3 length, D gene, CDR3 DNA, CDR3 protein. D genes are given only for firm matches.

j_call: TRBJ2-1; v_call: TRBV9; cdr3_length: 17; d_call: .; cdr3_nt: TGTGCCAGCAGCGTTGGTGGTGGGGGGTTGACCTACAATGAGCAGTTCTTC; cdr3_aa: CASSVGGGGLTYNEQFF
j_call: TRBJ2-2; v_call: TRBV27; cdr3_length: 14; d_call: .; cdr3_nt: TGTGCCAGCAGTGCCCCGAGACGATCCGGGGAGCTGTTTTTT; cdr3_aa: CASSAPRRSGELFF
j_call: TRBJ2-5; v_call: TRBV27; cdr3_length: 12; d_call: .; cdr3_nt: TGTGCCAGCAGGGGCCGTGGAGAGACCCAGTACTTC; cdr3_aa: CASRGRGETQYF
j_call: TRBJ2-2; v_call: TRBV4-2; cdr3_length: 14; d_call: .; cdr3_nt: TGTGCCAGCAGGCTAACAGGGAACACCGGGGAGCTGTTTTTT; cdr3_aa: CASRLTGNTGELFF
j_call: TRBJ2-1; v_call: TRBV28; cdr3_length: 13; d_call: .; cdr3_nt: TGTGCCAGCAGTCACGACAGAGGCTATGAGCAGTTCTTC; cdr3_aa: CASSHDRGYEQFF
j_call: TRBJ2-1; v_call: TRBV5-1; cdr3_length: 15; d_call: .; cdr3_nt: TGCGCCAGCAGCTTGGGTTTGGGACTCCCCAATGAGCAGTTCTTC; cdr3_aa: CASSLGLGLPNEQFF
j_call: TRBJ2-3; v_call: TRBV4-2; cdr3_length: 19; d_call: TRBD2; cdr3_nt: TGTGCCAGCAGCCACCGTTCGGGACTAGCGGGGGGGAACACAGATACGCAGTATTTT; cdr3_aa: CASSHRSGLAGGNTDTQYF
j_call: TRBJ1-2; v_call: TRBV19; cdr3_length: 16; d_call: .; cdr3_nt: TGTGCCAGTAGTTTGGGGCTTAGCTTTCTAAGCGGTGGCTACACCTTC; cdr3_aa: CASSLGLSFLSGGYTF
j_call: TRBJ2-1; v_call: TRBV25-1; cdr3_length: 14; d_call: .; cdr3_nt: TGTGCCAGCAGGAGGGGGGGACTATACGATGAGCAGTTCTTC; cdr3_aa: CASRRGGLYDEQFF
j_call: TRBJ2-6; v_call: TRBV28; cdr3_length: 15; d_call: .; cdr3_nt: TGTGCCAGCAGCCCGAGTCGGGGAGGGGCCAACGTCCTGACTTTC; cdr3_aa: CASSPSRGGANVLTF
j_call: TRBJ1-2; v_call: TRBV6-6; cdr3_length: 14; d_call: TRBD1; cdr3_nt: TGTGCCAGCAGTTACCAACAGGGGTTCGATGGCTACACCTTC; cdr3_aa: CASSYQQGFDGYTF
j_call: TRBJ1-5; v_call: TRBV6-2/TRBV6-3; cdr3_length: 21; d_call: .; cdr3_nt: TGTGCCAGCAGTTTCTCCGTCACGGCCGGGGCCGAAACGAATAGAAATCAGCCCCAGCATTTT; cdr3_aa: CASSFSVTAGAETNRNQPQHF
j_call: TRBJ2-1; v_call: TRBV7-3; cdr3_length: 15; d_call: .; cdr3_nt: TGTGCCAGCAGCCCGAGGGGGGAGTCCTACAATGAGCAGTTCTTC; cdr3_aa: CASSPRGESYNEQFF
j_call: TRBJ1-4; v_call: TRBV30; cdr3_length: 16; d_call: .; cdr3_nt: TGTGCCTGGAGTGGGGCAAGGACGGGGAAAGATGAAAAACTGTTTTTT; cdr3_aa: CAWSGARTGKDEKLFF
j_call: TRBJ1-6; v_call: TRBV28; cdr3_length: 14; d_call: .; cdr3_nt: TGTGCCAGCAGTTTAAATCTGTATAATTCACCCCTCCACTTT; cdr3_aa: CASSLNLYNSPLHF
j_call: TRBJ1-4; v_call: TRBV19; cdr3_length: 17; d_call: .; cdr3_nt: TGTGCCAGTAGTAGGAAAGGGACGCCTGCAACTAATGAAAAACTGTTTTTT; cdr3_aa: CASSRKGTPATNEKLFF